This TCR beta chain came from a study of shared clonotypes between healthy human individuals. Trimming stripped 5 bases from V and 2 bases from J, with 13 bases between. This CDR3 comprises 15 residues. Germline CDR1 and CDR2: SGHRS and YFSETQ. Positive CCR7 selection of CD45RO-negative cells yielded the naive CD8 cells, and terminally differentiated effector memory CD45RA+ cells were excluded. Profiling relied on immunoSEQ multiplex PCR, and the TCRdb table lists in-frame clones only, not all of them. The table records about 820,000 clones, almost 95% of them present only once. Sequenced sample: naive CD8+ T cells sorted from blood. The origin of this receptor is a man aged 25-40 years in good health. The chain couples TRBV5-1 to TRBJ2-2; D ambiguous. The CDR3 nucleotides read TGCGCCAGCAGGTCTCCGGACCTAAACACCGGGGAGCTGTTTTTT. Amino acid sequence: CASRSPDLNTGELFF.